This is a list of T cell receptor beta chains from one sample in a study of spatial heterogeneity in lung cancer. TCRdb ran MiXCR on the 5' RACE reads and lists one entry per CDR3 protein. The data show 45,000 to 65,000 distinct CDR3 sequences, roughly 7% seen once. The sample was PBMCs, taken at follow-up. The receptors shown here come from a female donor with early-stage non-small cell lung cancer. The CDR3 runs from the conserved cysteine through the conserved F or W. A D gene is named only where the DNA matches it firmly. Rows may omit the clone size; those that give it use once, few, many or a size class.

j_call cdr3_length clone_size d_call v_call cdr3_nt cdr3_aa
TRBJ2-3 12 many - TRBV2 TGTGCCAGCTCCAAGCACACAGATACGCAGTATTTT CASSKHTDTQYF
TRBJ1-6 13 many TRBD1 TRBV5-1 TGCGCCAGCGGGACAGGAGGATCGTCTCCCCTCCACTTT CASGTGGSSPLHF
TRBJ2-5 10 many - TRBV2 TGTGCCAGCAGTCTTAGGACCCAGTACTTC CASSLRTQYF
TRBJ2-1 13 many - TRBV4-1 TGCGCCAGCAGCCAAGATCTAGAGACTTCTCCGGCGTTC CASSQDLETSPAF
TRBJ1-1 13 many - TRBV2 TGTGCCAGCAGTGAAGTCCCGAACACTGAAGCTTTCTTT CASSEVPNTEAFF
TRBJ2-1 15 many TRBD2 TRBV7-2 TGTGCCAGCAGTTCGGGACTAGCGGTTTTTAATGAGCAGTTCTTC CASSSGLAVFNEQFF
TRBJ2-7 16 - - TRBV2 TGTGCCAGCACCACCCCCGGGCAGGGCAGCTCCTACGAGCAGTACTTC CASTTPGQGSSYEQYF
TRBJ2-2 15 - - TRBV6-1 TGTGCCAGCAGTAAAAGGCAGGGCCTCACCGGGGAGCTGTTTTTT CASSKRQGLTGELFF
TRBJ2-1 12 few - TRBV27 TGTGCCAGCAGTTCGATCGTAGATGAGCAGTTCTTC CASSSIVDEQFF
TRBJ2-5 12 few TRBD2 TRBV20-1 TGCAGTGCTGGGACTAGGCAAGAGACCCAGTACTTC CSAGTRQETQYF
TRBJ1-5 16 few TRBD1 TRBV20-1 TGCAGTGCTGGACGGACAGGGTCTTTTAGCAATCAGCCCCAGCATTTT CSAGRTGSFSNQPQHF
TRBJ2-2 19 many - TRBV11-2 TGTGCCAGCAGCTTAGCATTTTCGGCGGGGCATGGAGGGACCGGGGAGCTGTTTTTT CASSLAFSAGHGGTGELFF
TRBJ1-5 15 few - TRBV20-1 TGCAGTGCCCAAAAGGACGGGCGCAGCAATCAGCCCCAGCATTTT CSAQKDGRSNQPQHF
TRBJ2-3 15 few - TRBV19 TGTGCCAGTAGTATTAGGGAGATTTGGACAGATACGCAGTATTTT CASSIREIWTDTQYF
TRBJ2-1 12 many - TRBV5-1 TGCGCCAGCAGCCACTCTCAAGATGAGCAGTTCTTC CASSHSQDEQFF
TRBJ2-2 13 many - TRBV20-1 TGCAGTGCTAGAGATTTGGGGACCGGGGAGCTGTTTTTT CSARDLGTGELFF
TRBJ2-5 16 many TRBD1 TRBV6-2/TRBV6-3 TGTGCCAGCAGTTACCCGGGACAGGGGGACCAAGAAACCCAGTACTTC CASSYPGQGDQETQYF
TRBJ2-7 15 - TRBD1 TRBV4-3 TGCGCCAGCAGCCAAGACGGGACAGGGGGCTACGAGCAGTACTTC CASSQDGTGGYEQYF
TRBJ1-2 16 many - TRBV6-5 TGTGCCAGCAGTCCGGTATCAGGGGAACTTAGCTATGGCTACACCTTC CASSPVSGELSYGYTF
TRBJ2-7 12 many - TRBV5-1 TGCGCCAGCAGCTTGAATATTCACGAGCAGTACTTC CASSLNIHEQYF
TRBJ1-1 16 few - TRBV3-1 TGTGCCAGCAGCCTAGTCCGGGGCGTCTTGAACACTGAAGCTTTCTTT CASSLVRGVLNTEAFF
TRBJ2-1 16 few - TRBV12-3/TRBV12-4 TGTGCCAGCAGTTTTATGGCCTTTGTCTCCTACAATGAGCAGTTCTTC CASSFMAFVSYNEQFF
TRBJ1-1 12 - - TRBV2 TGTGCCAGCAGTGCACAGAACACTGAAGCTTTCTTT CASSAQNTEAFF
TRBJ1-2 15 - - TRBV6-6 TGTGCCAGCAGTTACCGCCAGTCTACTAACTATGGCTACACCTTC CASSYRQSTNYGYTF
TRBJ2-2 15 few - TRBV7-3 TGTGCCAGCAGTCAGACCGGGACTAACACCGGGGAGCTGTTTTTT CASSQTGTNTGELFF
TRBJ1-1 12 - - TRBV7-2 TGTGCCAGCAGCTTAGCGCCAACCGAAGCTTTCTTT CASSLAPTEAFF
TRBJ2-1 16 few - TRBV7-4 TGTGCCAGCAGCTTGGGGGTACGGAGCTCCTACAATGAGCAGTTCTTC CASSLGVRSSYNEQFF
TRBJ2-3 14 - - TRBV5-1 TGCGCCAGCAGCTTGGGCCAGGATGTGGATACGCAGTATTTT CASSLGQDVDTQYF
TRBJ2-5 11 many - TRBV20-1 TGCAGTGCTAGGGGCAGGGGATTTTCCCCTTTC CSARGRGFSPF
TRBJ1-6 13 many - TRBV15 TGTGCCACCCGGACGTTCTATAATTCACCCCTCCACTTT CATRTFYNSPLHF
TRBJ1-1 14 many - TRBV7-8 TGTGCCAGCAGCTTAGTCGCCCCGAACACTGAAGCTTTCTTT CASSLVAPNTEAFF
TRBJ2-4 15 few - TRBV10-3 TGTGCCATCAGTGAGGAGGGTCTAGCCAAAAACATTCAGTACTTC CAISEEGLAKNIQYF
TRBJ2-3 13 - - TRBV6-2/TRBV6-3 TGTGCCAGCAGTTACTTGACCAGTAGGACGCAGTATTTT CASSYLTSRTQYF
TRBJ2-5 12 - - TRBV6-6 TGTGCCAGCAGCCCAGGGGTGGAGACCCAGTACTTC CASSPGVETQYF
TRBJ1-1 14 many - TRBV6-6 TGTGCCAGCCTTCACAGCTCCGCGGACACTGAAGCTTTCTTT CASLHSSADTEAFF
TRBJ1-2 16 few - TRBV12-5 TGTGCTAGTGGTTTGGGGCGGCAATTAGCTAACTATGGCTACACCTTC CASGLGRQLANYGYTF
TRBJ1-1 13 - - TRBV6-2/TRBV6-3 TGTGCCAGCAGTTACGTGGAGGGCACTGAAGCTTTCTTT CASSYVEGTEAFF
TRBJ2-5 13 many TRBD1 TRBV20-1 TGCAGTGCTAAGGACAGGGGGAAAGAGACCCAGTACTTC CSAKDRGKETQYF
TRBJ1-5 16 - - TRBV20-1 TGCAGTGCTAAACGACGGGGCGGATATAGCAATCAGCCCCAGCATTTT CSAKRRGGYSNQPQHF
TRBJ2-2 13 - - TRBV9 TGTGCCAGCAGCGTAGGAGGGGTCGGGGAGCTGTTTTTT CASSVGGVGELFF
TRBJ1-1 14 many - TRBV24-1 TGTGCCACCGCACGTGGGGGGGAGAACACTGAAGCTTTCTTT CATARGGENTEAFF
TRBJ1-1 15 - - TRBV7-2 TGTGCCAGCAGCTTAGTTGCGGGTCTGGGGACTGAAGCTTTCTTT CASSLVAGLGTEAFF
TRBJ1-1 14 - TRBD1 TRBV29-1 TGCAGCGCTAGTTCCACAGGGGTGGGGTCTCGAGCTTTCTTT CSASSTGVGSRAFF
TRBJ2-4 16 - - TRBV5-1 TGCGCCAGCAGCTTAGCCTTTGACAGCCAAAAAAACATTCAGTACTTC CASSLAFDSQKNIQYF
TRBJ1-4 13 many TRBD1 TRBV7-2 TGTGCCAGCAGCCCGAGGACAGGAGAAAAACTGTTTTTT CASSPRTGEKLFF
TRBJ2-5 16 few - TRBV5-4 TGTGCCAGCAGCACTGACAGGATTAGAACACAAGAGACCCAGTACTTC CASSTDRIRTQETQYF
TRBJ2-1 16 - - TRBV11-2 TGTGCCAGCAGCTTAGGTTATGCTAGCCCTCTTGGGGAGCAGTTCTTC CASSLGYASPLGEQFF
TRBJ1-5 17 large - TRBV7-6 TGTGCCAGCAGCTTAGATCCCGGGGGTTTGAGCAATCAGCCCCAGCATTTT CASSLDPGGLSNQPQHF
TRBJ1-1 14 - - TRBV3-1 TGTGCCAGCAGCCAAGTGGATCGCCGGGGGGTAGCTTTCTTT CASSQVDRRGVAFF